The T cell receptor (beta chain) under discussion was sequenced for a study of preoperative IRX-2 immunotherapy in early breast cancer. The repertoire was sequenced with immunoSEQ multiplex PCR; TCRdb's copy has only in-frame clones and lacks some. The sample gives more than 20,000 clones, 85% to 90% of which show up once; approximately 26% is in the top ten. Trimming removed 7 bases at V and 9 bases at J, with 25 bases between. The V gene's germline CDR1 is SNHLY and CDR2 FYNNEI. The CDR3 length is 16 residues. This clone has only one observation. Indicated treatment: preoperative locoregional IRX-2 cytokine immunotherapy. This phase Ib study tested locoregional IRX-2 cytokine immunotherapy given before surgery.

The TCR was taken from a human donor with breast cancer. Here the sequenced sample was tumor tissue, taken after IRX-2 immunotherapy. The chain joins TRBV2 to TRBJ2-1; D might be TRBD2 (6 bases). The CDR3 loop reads CASIEVGPGGNGEQFF. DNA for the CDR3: TGTGCCAGCATCGAAGTGGGGCCCGGAGGGAATGGTGAGCAGTTCTTC.